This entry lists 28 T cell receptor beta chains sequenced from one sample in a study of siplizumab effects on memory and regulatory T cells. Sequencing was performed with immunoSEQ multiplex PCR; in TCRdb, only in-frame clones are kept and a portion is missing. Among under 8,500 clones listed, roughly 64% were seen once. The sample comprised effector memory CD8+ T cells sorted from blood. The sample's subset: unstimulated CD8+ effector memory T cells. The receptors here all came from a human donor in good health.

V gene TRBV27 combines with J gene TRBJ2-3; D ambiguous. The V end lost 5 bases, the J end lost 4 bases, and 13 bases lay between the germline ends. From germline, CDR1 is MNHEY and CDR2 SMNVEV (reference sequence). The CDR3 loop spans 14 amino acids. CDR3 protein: CASSAEWSSDTQYF. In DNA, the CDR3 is TGTGCCAGCAGTGCTGAGTGGTCGTCAGATACGCAGTATTTT.

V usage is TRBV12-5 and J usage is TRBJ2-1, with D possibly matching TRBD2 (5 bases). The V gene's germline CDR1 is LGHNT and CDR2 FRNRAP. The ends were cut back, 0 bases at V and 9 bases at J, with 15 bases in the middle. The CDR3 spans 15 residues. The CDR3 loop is CASGLVPTSPPEQFF. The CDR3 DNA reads TGTGCTAGTGGTTTGGTACCTACTAGTCCACCTGAGCAGTTCTTC.

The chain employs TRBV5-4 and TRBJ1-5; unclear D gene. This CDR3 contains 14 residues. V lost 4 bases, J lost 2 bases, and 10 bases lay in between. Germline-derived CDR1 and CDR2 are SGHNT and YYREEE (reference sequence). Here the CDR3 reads CASSPGRGNQPQHF. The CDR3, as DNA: TGTGCCAGCAGCCCTGGACGGGGCAATCAGCCCCAGCATTTT.

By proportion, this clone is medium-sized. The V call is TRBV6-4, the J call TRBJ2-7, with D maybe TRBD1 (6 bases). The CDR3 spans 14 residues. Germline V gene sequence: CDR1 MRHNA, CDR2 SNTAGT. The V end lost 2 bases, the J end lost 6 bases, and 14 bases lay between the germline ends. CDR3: CASSDVPGAGEQYF. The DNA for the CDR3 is TGTGCCAGCAGTGACGTTCCAGGGGCTGGCGAGCAGTACTTC.

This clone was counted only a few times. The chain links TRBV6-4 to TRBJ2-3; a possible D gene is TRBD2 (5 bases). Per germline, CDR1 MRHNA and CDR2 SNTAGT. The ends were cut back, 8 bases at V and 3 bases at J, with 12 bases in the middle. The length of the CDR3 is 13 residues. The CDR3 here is CASSSGETDTQYF. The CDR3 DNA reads TGTGCCAGCTCCTCCGGGGAAACAGATACGCAGTATTTT.

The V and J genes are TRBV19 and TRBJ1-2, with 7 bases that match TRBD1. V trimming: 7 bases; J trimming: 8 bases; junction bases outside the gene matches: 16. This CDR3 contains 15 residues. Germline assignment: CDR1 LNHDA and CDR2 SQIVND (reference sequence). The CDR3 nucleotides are TGTGCCAGTACTAGGGTGATAGACAGGGTGGAAGGCTACACCTTC. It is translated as CASTRVIDRVEGYTF. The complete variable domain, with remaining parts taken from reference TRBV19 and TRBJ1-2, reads DGGITQSPKYLFRKEGQNVTLSCEQNLNHDAMYWYRQDPGQGLRLIYYSQIVNDFQKGDIAEGYSVSREKKESFPLTVTSAQKNPTAFYLCASTRVIDRVEGYTFGSGTRLTVV.

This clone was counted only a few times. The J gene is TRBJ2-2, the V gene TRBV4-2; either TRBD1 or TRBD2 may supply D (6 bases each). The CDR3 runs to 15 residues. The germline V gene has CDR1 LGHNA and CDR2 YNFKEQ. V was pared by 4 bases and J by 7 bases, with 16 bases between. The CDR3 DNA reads TGTGCCAGCAGCCGGGAGGTGGGGGCAGGCGGGGAGCTGTTTTTT. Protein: CASSREVGAGGELFF.

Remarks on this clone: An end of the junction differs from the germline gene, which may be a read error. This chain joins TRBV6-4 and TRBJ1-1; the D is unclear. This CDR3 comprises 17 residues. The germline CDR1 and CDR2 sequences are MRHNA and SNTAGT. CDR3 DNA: TGTGCCAGCAGTTACTCGTTCCCCGAATTCATGAACACTGAAGCTTTCTTT. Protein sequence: CASSYSFPEFMNTEAFF.

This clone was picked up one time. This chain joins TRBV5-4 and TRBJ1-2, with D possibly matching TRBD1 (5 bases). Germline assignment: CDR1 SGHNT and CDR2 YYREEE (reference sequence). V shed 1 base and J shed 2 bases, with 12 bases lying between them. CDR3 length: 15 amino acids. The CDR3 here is CASSLWQEGNYGYTF. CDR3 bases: TGTGCCAGCAGCTTGTGGCAGGAGGGGAACTATGGCTACACCTTC.

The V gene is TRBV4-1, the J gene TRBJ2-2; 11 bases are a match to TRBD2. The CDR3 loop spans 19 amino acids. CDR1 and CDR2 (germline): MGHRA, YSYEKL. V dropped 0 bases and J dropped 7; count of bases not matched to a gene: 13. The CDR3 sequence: CASSQDSSVAGGLNGELFF. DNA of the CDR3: TGCGCCAGCAGCCAAGATAGTTCAGTAGCGGGGGGGCTTAACGGGGAGCTGTTTTTT.

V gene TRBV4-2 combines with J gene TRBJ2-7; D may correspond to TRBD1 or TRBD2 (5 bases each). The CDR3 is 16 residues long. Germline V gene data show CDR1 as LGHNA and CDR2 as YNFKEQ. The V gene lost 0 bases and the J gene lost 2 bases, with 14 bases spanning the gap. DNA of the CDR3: TGTGCCAGCAGCCAAGATATGGGGACCGACGCCTACGAGCAGTACTTC. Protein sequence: CASSQDMGTDAYEQYF.

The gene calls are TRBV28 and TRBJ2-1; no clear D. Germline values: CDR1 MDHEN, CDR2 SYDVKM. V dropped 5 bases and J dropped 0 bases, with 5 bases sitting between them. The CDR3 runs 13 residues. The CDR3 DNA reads TGTGCCAGCAGTAAGCCCTCCTACAATGAGCAGTTCTTC. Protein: CASSKPSYNEQFF.

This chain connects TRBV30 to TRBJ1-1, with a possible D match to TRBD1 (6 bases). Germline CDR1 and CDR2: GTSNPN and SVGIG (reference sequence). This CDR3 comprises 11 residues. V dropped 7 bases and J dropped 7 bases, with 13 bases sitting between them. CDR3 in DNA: TGTGCCTCTACAGGGTTAGGTGAAGCTTTCTTT. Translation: CASTGLGEAFF.

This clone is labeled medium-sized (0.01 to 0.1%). The CDR3 DNA follows: TGCAGCGCCATACCTGGACTAGCGGGGGATTCCGGGGAGCTGTTTTTT. It codes for CSAIPGLAGDSGELFF. The chain links TRBV29-1 to TRBJ2-2; TRBD2 agrees at 13 bases. The CDR3 has 16 residues. After removal of 7 bases from V and 6 bases from J, the junction contained 11 bases not matched to a gene. In germline, CDR1 is SQVTM, CDR2 ANQGSEA.

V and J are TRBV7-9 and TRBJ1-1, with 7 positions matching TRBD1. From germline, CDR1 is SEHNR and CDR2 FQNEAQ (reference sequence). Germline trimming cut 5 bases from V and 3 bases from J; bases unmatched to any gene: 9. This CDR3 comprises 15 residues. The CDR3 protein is CASSTRRTGHTEAFF. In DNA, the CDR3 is TGTGCCAGCAGCACCCGCCGGACAGGCCACACTGAAGCTTTCTTT.

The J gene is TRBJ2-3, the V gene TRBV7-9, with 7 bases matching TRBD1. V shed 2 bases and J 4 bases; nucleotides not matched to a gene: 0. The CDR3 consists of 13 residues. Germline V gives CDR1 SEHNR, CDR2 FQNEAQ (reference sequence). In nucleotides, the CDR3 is TGTGCCAGCAGCTTAACAGGGGCAGATACGCAGTATTTT. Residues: CASSLTGADTQYF. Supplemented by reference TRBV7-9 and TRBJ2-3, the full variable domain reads DTGVSQNPRHKITKRGQNVTFRCDPISEHNRLYWYRQTLGQGPEFLTYFQNEAQLEKSRLLSDRFSAERPKGSFSTLEIQRTEQGDSAMYLCASSLTGADTQYFGPGTRLTVL.

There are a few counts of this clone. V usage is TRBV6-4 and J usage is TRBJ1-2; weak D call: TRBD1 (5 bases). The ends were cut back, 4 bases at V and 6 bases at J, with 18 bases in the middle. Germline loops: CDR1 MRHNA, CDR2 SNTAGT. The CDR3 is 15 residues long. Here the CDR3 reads CASSASLEGKDGYTF. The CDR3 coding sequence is TGTGCCAGCAGTGCCTCACTCGAGGGGAAAGATGGCTACACCTTC.

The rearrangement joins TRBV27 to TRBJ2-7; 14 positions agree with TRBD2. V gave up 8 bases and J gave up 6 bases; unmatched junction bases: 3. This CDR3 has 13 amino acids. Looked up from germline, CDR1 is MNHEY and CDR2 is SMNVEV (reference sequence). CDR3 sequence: CASGGTSGGEQYF. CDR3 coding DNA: TGTGCCAGCGGGGGGACTAGCGGGGGCGAGCAGTACTTC.

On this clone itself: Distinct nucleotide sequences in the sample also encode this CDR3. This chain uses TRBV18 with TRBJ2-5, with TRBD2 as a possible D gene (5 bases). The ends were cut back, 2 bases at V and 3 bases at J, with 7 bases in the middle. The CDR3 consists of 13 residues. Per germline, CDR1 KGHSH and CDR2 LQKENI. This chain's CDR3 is CASSPYGEETQYF. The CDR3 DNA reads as TGTGCCAGCTCACCATACGGGGAAGAGACCCAGTACTTC.

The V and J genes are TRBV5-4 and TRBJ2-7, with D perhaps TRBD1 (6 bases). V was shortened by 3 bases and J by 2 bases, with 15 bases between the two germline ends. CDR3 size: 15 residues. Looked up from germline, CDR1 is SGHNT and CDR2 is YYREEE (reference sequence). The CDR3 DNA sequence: TGTGCCAGCAGCTGGGGGCCTGCCGGGGCCTACGAGCAGTACTTC. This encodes CASSWGPAGAYEQYF.

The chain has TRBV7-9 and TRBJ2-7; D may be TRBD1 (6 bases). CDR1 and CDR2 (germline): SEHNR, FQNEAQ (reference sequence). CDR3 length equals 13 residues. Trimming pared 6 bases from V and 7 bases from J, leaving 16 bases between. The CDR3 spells CASSQGWVWEQYF. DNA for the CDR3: TGTGCCAGCAGTCAGGGGTGGGTCTGGGAGCAGTACTTC.

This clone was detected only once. This CDR3 is CASSDVGADTQYF. CDR3 DNA sequence: TGTGCCAGCAGTGACGTGGGCGCAGATACGCAGTATTTT. V usage is TRBV6-4 and J usage is TRBJ2-3, with D unclear. The CDR3 runs to 13 residues. Looked up from germline, CDR1 is MRHNA and CDR2 is SNTAGT. The V end was cut by 2 bases, the J end by 4 bases, with 7 bases between.

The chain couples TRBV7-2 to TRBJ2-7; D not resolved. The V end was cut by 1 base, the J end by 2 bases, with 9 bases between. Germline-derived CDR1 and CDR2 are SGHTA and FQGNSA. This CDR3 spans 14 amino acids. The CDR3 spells CASSLGQTPYEQYF. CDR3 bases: TGTGCCAGCAGCTTAGGGCAGACTCCCTACGAGCAGTACTTC. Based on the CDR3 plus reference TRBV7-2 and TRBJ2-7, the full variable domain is GAGVSQSPSNKVTEKGKDVELRCDPISGHTALYWYRQSLGQGLEFLIYFQGNSAPDKSGLPSDRFSAERTGGSVSTLTIQRTQQEDSAVYLCASSLGQTPYEQYFGPGTRLTVT.

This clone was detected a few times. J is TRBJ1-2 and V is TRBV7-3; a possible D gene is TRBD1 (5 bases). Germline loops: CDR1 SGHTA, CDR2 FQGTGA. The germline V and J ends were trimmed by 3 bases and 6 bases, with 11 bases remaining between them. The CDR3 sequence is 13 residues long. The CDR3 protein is CASSLNQGHGYTF. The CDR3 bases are TGTGCCAGCAGCTTGAATCAGGGCCATGGCTACACCTTC.

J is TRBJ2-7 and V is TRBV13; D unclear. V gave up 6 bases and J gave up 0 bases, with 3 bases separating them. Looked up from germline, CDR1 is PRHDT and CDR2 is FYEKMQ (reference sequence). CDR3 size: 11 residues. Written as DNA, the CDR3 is TGTGCCAGCAGTTTCTCCTACGAGCAGTACTTC. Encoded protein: CASSFSYEQYF. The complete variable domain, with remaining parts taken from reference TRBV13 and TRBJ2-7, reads AAGVIQSPRHLIKEKRETATLKCYPIPRHDTVYWYQQGPGQDPQFLISFYEKMQSDKGSIPDRFSAQQFSDYHSELNMSSLELGDSALYFCASSFSYEQYFGPGTRLTVT.

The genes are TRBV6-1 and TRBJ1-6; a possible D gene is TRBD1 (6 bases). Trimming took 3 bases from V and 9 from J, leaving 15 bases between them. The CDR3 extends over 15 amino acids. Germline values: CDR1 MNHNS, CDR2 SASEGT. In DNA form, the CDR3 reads TGTGCCAGCAGTGAGGACAGCGCGGGGGGTTCACCCCTCCACTTT. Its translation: CASSEDSAGGSPLHF.

For the CDR3, the DNA is TGTGCCAGCAGCTTGGAAGGGGTTCCCTATGGCTACACCTTC. Translated: CASSLEGVPYGYTF. The V call is TRBV5-6, the J call TRBJ1-2; TRBD1 might be the D (5 bases). From germline, CDR1 is SGHDT and CDR2 YYEEEE. The CDR3 sequence is 14 residues long. Trimming took off 0 bases at V and 4 bases at J, with 10 bases between the two ends.

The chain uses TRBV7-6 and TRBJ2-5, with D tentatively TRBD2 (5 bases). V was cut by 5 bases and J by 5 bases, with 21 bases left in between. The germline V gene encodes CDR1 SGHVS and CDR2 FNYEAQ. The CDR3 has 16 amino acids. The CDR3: CASSRFGESEGETQYF. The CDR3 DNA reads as TGTGCCAGCAGCCGGTTCGGGGAGTCTGAAGGGGAGACCCAGTACTTC.